One and the same sample provided the 24 T cell receptor beta chains below, sequenced in a study of T cells in Graves' hyperthyroidism and ophthalmopathy (dated by TCRdb to between 2018 and 2021). Libraries were made using multiplex PCR. TCRdb names Illumina HiSeq 2000 as the instrument used. Amplification of TCR beta CDR3 regions was carried out from RNA transcripts. For the first round of RT-PCR on the TCR CDR3, the HTBI primer set was used together with the Qiagen OneStep RT-PCR kit. Starting from the raw public reads, TCRdb applied fastp trimming at Q25, assembled clones with MiXCR and retained in-frame beta chains. Each entry is one CDR3 protein sequence, shown with its most common DNA and genes. The table for this sample lists some 700,000 distinct CDR3 sequences; roughly 17% of them were counted only once. The top ten hold around 15% of the sample. The sequenced sample consisted of blood. All receptors derive from a man in his forties or fifties with Graves' hyperthyroidism.

This clonotype was counted at least ten times. The J gene is TRBJ2-1, the V gene TRBV27; D unresolved. The CDR3 is made up of 13 amino acids. Germline V gene data show CDR1 as MNHEY and CDR2 as SMNVEV (reference sequence). The V end was cut by 4 bases, the J end by 3 bases, with 7 bases between. The CDR3 reads CASSSSFYNEQFF. In DNA, the CDR3 is TGTGCCAGCAGTTCCTCGTTCTACAATGAGCAGTTCTTC.

This clonotype was observed a handful of times. A read error may account for a junction end that differs from germline. The chain combines TRBV11-2 with TRBJ2-6; 10 bases are shared with TRBD1. Germline CDR1 is SGHAT and CDR2 is FQNNGV. This CDR3 contains 18 residues. The CDR3 nucleotides are TGTGCCAACAGCTCGTGGGGACAGGGGACCTCTGGGGCCAACGTCCTGACTTTC. Protein: CANSSWGQGTSGANVLTF.

This clonotype was observed a few times. The chain is built from TRBV30 and TRBJ2-7; tentative D call: TRBD2 (6 bases). V gave up 4 bases and J gave up 2 bases, with 12 bases separating them. The germline V gene encodes CDR1 GTSNPN and CDR2 SVGIG (reference sequence). The CDR3 length is 13 residues. The CDR3 DNA follows: TGTGCCTGGAAAGCGTGGGAGGCCTACGAGCAGTACTTC. It is translated as CAWKAWEAYEQYF.

This sequence joins TRBV12-3 or TRBV12-4 and TRBJ1-2, with 9 bases fitting TRBD1. The V and J ends lost 3 bases and 7 bases, in that order; junction bases with no gene match: 0. The CDR3 contains 12 residues. The CDR3 DNA sequence: TGTGCCAGCAGTTTGGACAGGGGTGGCTACACCTTC. Residues: CASSLDRGGYTF.

J is TRBJ2-5 and V is TRBV12-3 or TRBV12-4; the match to TRBD2 covers 9 bases. CDR3 length: 13 residues. J lost 9 bases, V lost 7 bases, and 9 bases had no gene match. Here the CDR3 DNA reads TGTGCCAGCACCATAGCGGGAGTTGAGGCCCAGTACTTC. This codes for CASTIAGVEAQYF.

This chain joins TRBV20-1 and TRBJ2-7; D unresolved. Germline V gene data show CDR1 as DFQATT and CDR2 as SNEGSKA (reference sequence). Trimming shortened V by 0 bases and J by 8 bases, and 17 bases separated the two germline ends. This CDR3 comprises 14 residues. DNA for the CDR3: TGCAGTGCTAGAGAAACGGGTGGTCTTCCCCAGCAGTACTTC. Its translation: CSARETGGLPQQYF.

The chain recombines TRBV6-2 or TRBV6-3 with TRBJ1-3, with unresolved D. The germline CDR1 and CDR2 sequences are MNHEY and SVGEGT. This CDR3 spans 16 amino acids. Trimming stripped 6 bases from V and 0 bases from J, with 15 bases between. CDR3 nucleotides: TGTGCCAGCAGCAAAGAGGCAGGAATCTCTGGAAACACCATATATTTT. It is translated as CASSKEAGISGNTIYF.

CDR3 in amino acids: CASTPSWGQVTDTQYF. The CDR3, as DNA: TGTGCCAGCACCCCAAGTTGGGGGCAGGTCACAGATACGCAGTATTTT. The J gene is TRBJ2-3, the V gene TRBV28, with a possible D match to TRBD1 (6 bases). Trimming left V 7 bases short and J 2 bases short, with 19 bases between. CDR3 length equals 16 residues. Germline CDR1 MDHEN, CDR2 SYDVKM.

This clonotype has a count of ten or more. The rearrangement uses TRBV11-2 and TRBJ2-3, with 7 positions matching TRBD2. Germline CDR1 SGHAT, CDR2 FQNNGV. CDR3 length: 13 residues. The V gene end was trimmed by 10 bases and the J gene end by 3 bases; junction bases not matched to a gene: 7. The CDR3 sequence is CATREGRTDTQYF. CDR3 bases: TGTGCCACCAGGGAGGGAAGAACAGATACGCAGTATTTT.

The CDR3 loop is CASSTQTSVNTEAFF. The CDR3 nucleotides read TGTGCCAGCAGTACCCAAACGTCCGTGAACACTGAAGCTTTCTTT. The chain links TRBV28 to TRBJ1-1; D unresolved. This CDR3 region has 15 residues. The germline V gene encodes CDR1 MDHEN and CDR2 SYDVKM. V was trimmed by 5 bases and J by 0 bases, leaving 13 bases between them.

In its sample, this clonotype was seen many times. This chain connects TRBV20-1 to TRBJ2-1; D is uncertain. The CDR3 has 13 amino acids. The V gene's germline CDR1 is DFQATT and CDR2 SNEGSKA (reference sequence). Trimming pared 4 bases from V and 4 bases from J, leaving 11 bases between. The DNA for the CDR3 is TGCAGTGCTAAACGGAAGGATTACAATGAGCAGTTCTTC. Its translation: CSAKRKDYNEQFF.

This chain links TRBV10-3 with TRBJ1-1; D gene ambiguous. V lost 3 bases to trimming and J lost 0 bases, with 5 bases between them. The CDR3 is 13 residues long. The germline gives CDR1 ENHRY, CDR2 SYGVKD. The CDR3 is CAISDSLNTEAFF. The CDR3 DNA reads as TGTGCCATCAGTGACAGCCTGAACACTGAAGCTTTCTTT.

This clonotype was recorded at least ten times. The V call is TRBV10-3, the J call TRBJ2-7, with D tentatively TRBD1 (7 bases). Germline CDR1 ENHRY, CDR2 SYGVKD. Trimming shortened V by 8 bases and J by 0 bases, and 11 bases separated the two germline ends. CDR3 length: 13 amino acids. The CDR3 region is CAIRQGGSYEQYF. CDR3 bases: TGTGCCATCCGGCAGGGGGGCTCCTACGAGCAGTACTTC.

This clonotype was seen only a few times. The chain links TRBV27 to TRBJ2-7; no clear D. CDR3 length equals 13 residues. The V end was cut by 1 base, the J end by 6 bases, with 10 bases between. CDR1 MNHEY and CDR2 SMNVEV come from the germline V gene (reference sequence). In DNA, the CDR3 is TGTGCCAGCAGTTTATTGGGGTCGGGCGAGCAGTACTTC. Its protein product is CASSLLGSGEQYF.

This clonotype appeared many times. V gene TRBV6-1 combines with J gene TRBJ1-5; possibly TRBD1 for D (5 bases). The CDR3 totals 18 residues. V lost 1 base, J lost 1 base, and 17 bases lay in between. The germline V gene has CDR1 MNHNS and CDR2 SASEGT. The CDR3 DNA sequence: TGTGCCAGCAGTGAAGGAAGGGATGCGGGGGGAAGCAATCAGCCCCAGCATTTT. This translates into CASSEGRDAGGSNQPQHF.

This chain joins TRBV7-2 and TRBJ2-2; weak D call: TRBD2 (5 bases). The CDR3 loop spans 16 amino acids. Germline-derived CDR1 and CDR2 are SGHTA and FQGNSA. Trimming took off 2 bases at V and 2 bases at J, with 12 bases between the two ends. In nucleotides, the CDR3 is TGTGCCAGCAGCTTATTGGGCGGGCTAAACACCGGGGAGCTGTTTTTT. As protein: CASSLLGGLNTGELFF.

The sample holds many counts of this clonotype. The J gene is TRBJ2-2, the V gene TRBV2, with 7 bases aligning to TRBD1. V lost 1 base and J lost 6; bases outside the gene matches: 5. Germline-derived CDR1 and CDR2 are SNHLY and FYNNEI. This CDR3 has 15 residues. CDR3 amino acids: CASSEDRGTAGELFF. CDR3 nucleotide sequence: TGTGCCAGCAGTGAAGACAGGGGCACGGCCGGGGAGCTGTTTTTT.

This clonotype was seen many times. The V gene is TRBV2, the J gene TRBJ1-1; 9 positions match TRBD1. Trimming removed 7 bases from V and 6 bases from J; junction bases left unmatched: 6. This CDR3 is 13 amino acids long. CDR1 is SNHLY, CDR2 FYNNEI, per germline. The CDR3 loop reads CASNPGQGPEAFF. CDR3 DNA: TGTGCCAGCAATCCGGGACAGGGACCTGAAGCTTTCTTT.

The rearrangement uses TRBV24-1 and TRBJ2-2, with 8 bases aligning to TRBD1. The V gene's germline CDR1 is KGHDR and CDR2 SFDVKD. The CDR3 sequence is 17 residues long. Trimming cost V 1 base and J 3 bases; bases outside gene matches: 6. The CDR3 nucleotides are TGTGCCACCAGTGATTTCAGGACAGGGCTGGACACCGGGGAGCTGTTTTTT. This sequence encodes CATSDFRTGLDTGELFF.

V is TRBV6-2 or TRBV6-3 and J is TRBJ2-2; 9 bases agree with TRBD1. After removal of 6 bases from V and 4 bases from J, the junction contained 3 bases not matched to a gene. This CDR3 has 14 amino acids. Germline V lookup: CDR1 MNHEY, CDR2 SVGEGT. CDR3 region: CASRGQGTTGELFF. DNA for the CDR3: TGTGCCAGCAGGGGACAGGGTACCACCGGGGAGCTGTTTTTT.

The rearrangement links TRBV20-1 to TRBJ2-7; D unclear. Between the trimmed V and J ends, which lost 5 bases and 2 bases, there was a span of 16 bases. Germline-derived CDR1 and CDR2 are DFQATT and SNEGSKA (reference sequence). The CDR3 sequence is 14 residues long. The CDR3: CSAPTVLITYEQYF. The CDR3 nucleotides are TGCAGTGCTCCTACAGTTTTAATTACCTACGAGCAGTACTTC.

This clonotype was found a few times. The gene calls are TRBV19 and TRBJ2-3; TRBD2 matches 12 bases. There are 15 residues in the CDR3. The V gene's germline CDR1 is LNHDA and CDR2 SQIVND (reference sequence). J lost 8 bases, V lost 3 bases, and 6 bases had no gene match. The CDR3 sequence is CASSIMTSGSVTQYF. DNA of the CDR3: TGTGCCAGTAGTATTATGACTAGCGGGAGTGTTACGCAGTATTTT.

Turning to this clonotype: Just one base apart from a much larger clone, this may be a read error. The rearrangement joins TRBV27 to TRBJ1-3, with D tentatively TRBD1 (5 bases). Germline V gives CDR1 MNHEY, CDR2 SMNVEV (reference sequence). This CDR3 contains 16 residues. The DNA of the CDR3 is TGTGCCAGCAGTTCCACAGGTTGGGACTCTGGAAACACCACATATTTT. Its translation: CASSSTGWDSGNTTYF.

There are a few counts of this clonotype. This chain connects TRBV19 to TRBJ2-2; TRBD2 is a possible D gene (6 bases). Germline assignment: CDR1 LNHDA and CDR2 SQIVND (reference sequence). This CDR3 region has 17 residues. V dropped 0 bases and J dropped 6 bases, with 17 bases sitting between them. In nucleotides, the CDR3 is TGTGCCAGTAGTATAGATCTAGCGAAACCGAAATCCGGGGAGCTGTTTTTT. Protein product: CASSIDLAKPKSGELFF.